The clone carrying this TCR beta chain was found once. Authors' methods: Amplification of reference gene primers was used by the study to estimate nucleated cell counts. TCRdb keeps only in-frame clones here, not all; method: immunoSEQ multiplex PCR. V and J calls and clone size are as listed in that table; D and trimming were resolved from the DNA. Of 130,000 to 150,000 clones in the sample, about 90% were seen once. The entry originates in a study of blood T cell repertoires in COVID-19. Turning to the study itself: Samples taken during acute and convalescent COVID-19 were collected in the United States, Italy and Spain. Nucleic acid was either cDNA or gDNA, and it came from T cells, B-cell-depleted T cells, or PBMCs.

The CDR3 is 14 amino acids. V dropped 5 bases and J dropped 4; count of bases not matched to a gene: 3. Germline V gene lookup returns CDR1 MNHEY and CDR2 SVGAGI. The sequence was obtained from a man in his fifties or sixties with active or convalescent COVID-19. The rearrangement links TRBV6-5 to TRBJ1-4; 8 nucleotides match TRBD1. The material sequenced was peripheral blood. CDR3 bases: TGTGCCAGCAGTCAGGGACAGGATAATGAAAAACTGTTTTTT. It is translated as CASSQGQDNEKLFF.